This T cell receptor (beta chain) is drawn from a study of identical twins (dated by TCRdb to the mid-2010s). A note on the overall study: To test whether fetal clonotypes persist, the study used deep sequencing on TCR alpha and beta repertoires from monozygotic twins, unrelated adults of various ages, and cord blood. To rule out contamination, the twin experiments were replicated at different times with different library preparation protocols.

Remarks on this clonotype: What this receptor recognizes is not known. No base quality values were provided; no much bigger clone lies one nucleotide off.

The library was prepared using 5' RACE. TCRdb records Illumina HiSeq 2000 as the sequencer. A universal primer binding site was introduced by template switching, and a unique molecular identifier was present in the final cDNA, enabling accurate counting of TCR cDNA molecules. Specific primers in the conserved constant-segment region were used to synthesize first-strand cDNA for TCR alpha and beta chains. To control for contamination, each cDNA library was double barcoded with a SMART-Mk sample barcode plus Illumina barcodes. TruSeq adapter sequences along with Illumina sample barcodes were introduced in two successive PCR steps. The Illumina HiSeq platform was used with custom primers to sequence TCR alpha and beta cDNA libraries. In the paper's pipeline: Unique molecular identifiers were extracted from raw reads with MiGEC, and CDR3 positions were determined with MiXCR. For each individual, recombination models were inferred using an EM algorithm with the repgenHMM and IGoR tools. Shared clonotypes were analyzed with the tcR package in R, and sharing was normalized by the product of cloneset sizes. To study raw recombination free of thymic and clonal selection effects, out-of-frame nonproductive sequences were analyzed. TCRdb itself trimmed the public reads at Q25 with fastp, ran MiXCR and retained productive beta chains. Every CDR3 protein is listed once, alongside the most common genes and DNA of its rows. The V and J calls here are based on TCRdb, not the publication. The sample table records about 890,000 distinct CDR3 sequences; roughly an eighth of these occur just once. Around 1.6% of the sample goes to the ten largest clones.

On the study overall, not on this receptor specifically: In monozygotic twins, out-of-frame TCR alpha sharing was systematically underestimated by recombination models, although the models agreed with sharing between unrelated individuals. Compared with coincidental sharing between unrelated individuals, out-of-frame TCR alpha sequences shared between twins showed an excess of sequences with low generation probability. Because the same donors could not be followed over many years, conclusions were based on cross-sectional statistical analysis. Abundant cord blood beta clonotypes had fewer insertions, young adult naive repertoires showed a similar but weaker trend, and memory repertoires showed no such trend. Zero-insertion analyses could be partly confounded by invariant T cells such as MAIT and iNKT, although diverse VJ usage argued against such confounding for most clonotypes. The excess sharing between twins in beta out-of-frame sequences was weaker because fewer shared sequences reduced the signal-to-noise ratio.

Only healthy Caucasian donors were included. The twin cohort consisted of three pairs of female monozygotic twins, all aged roughly 18 to 29 years. The RNA used for TCR libraries was isolated from peripheral blood mononuclear cells. V drops 2 bases and J drops 1 base, leaving 9 bases in between. From cysteine to phenylalanine, the CDR3 is 14 amino acids long. The retained sequence is limited to the CDR3, 42 bases, with the frame set at the first base. For CDR1 and CDR2, the germline V gene lists SGHRS and YFSETQ. Another study also made use of these data, one on yellow fever vaccine responses in identical twins. As the second study states: The T cell response to vaccination in identical twins was reported by the authors to appear partly convergent and partly personalized. In the study, vaccine-responding T cell clones were precisely tracked in identical twins.

The TCR originated in a woman aged 18-35 years in good health. The rearranged chain carries TRBV5-1 and TRBJ2-5; too little of a D gene remains to name it. Source material: PBMCs. The CDR3 is CASSLLAVQETQYF. The DNA sequence follows: TGCGCCAGCAGCTTACTTGCCGTCCAAGAGACCCAGTACTTC.